These 19 T cell receptor beta chains came from one sample sequenced in a study of cytomegalovirus exposure and HLA in healthy donors. The PCR contained 60 Vbeta and 13 Jbeta primers. Generated by immunoSEQ multiplex PCR, the TCRdb table keeps only in-frame clones and is missing some. The data contain 90,000 to 110,000 clones, under 85% of them singletons. Sequenced sample: PBMCs. The receptors stem from a man aged 25 to 45 in good health and CMV-seronegative.

The J gene is TRBJ2-3, the V gene TRBV18; D is perhaps TRBD1 (7 bases). Trimming stripped 2 bases from V and 0 bases from J, with 12 bases between. The CDR3 is 16 amino acids. The germline gives CDR1 KGHSH, CDR2 LQKENI. The CDR3 DNA is TGTGCCAGCTCACCAACGCAGGGGGGTAGCACAGATACGCAGTATTTT. Translated, it gives CASSPTQGGSTDTQYF.

A remark on this clone: The identical CDR3 is also encoded by other nucleotide sequences in the sample. V usage is TRBV5-4 and J usage is TRBJ1-2; TRBD1 agrees at 10 bases. The germline gives CDR1 SGHNT, CDR2 YYREEE (reference sequence). The V and J ends lost 4 bases and 12 bases, in that order; junction bases with no gene match: 6. This CDR3 is built from 12 residues. CDR3 residues: CASSPGQGSNTF. DNA of the CDR3: TGTGCCAGCAGCCCGGGACAGGGGAGTAACACCTTC.

In regard to this clone: Other nucleotide sequences from this sample produce the same CDR3. The gene calls are TRBV12-5 and TRBJ2-3; tentatively, D is TRBD1 (6 bases). Trimming removed 1 base from V and 2 bases from J, with 16 bases in between. The CDR3 runs to 17 residues. The germline V gene has CDR1 LGHNT and CDR2 FRNRAP. The CDR3 reads CASGLGETGHNTDTQYF. The CDR3, as DNA: TGTGCTAGTGGTTTGGGCGAGACGGGACACAACACAGATACGCAGTATTTT.

The chain uses TRBV10-3 and TRBJ2-7; weak D call: TRBD1 (5 bases). The CDR3 covers 13 residues. The V end was cut by 3 bases, the J end by 5 bases, with 11 bases between. Germline V gives CDR1 ENHRY, CDR2 SYGVKD. The CDR3, as DNA: TGTGCCATCAGTGAACAGGAGTCCGACGAGCAGTACTTC. Translated: CAISEQESDEQYF.

The chain employs TRBV15 and TRBJ2-1; 10 nucleotides line up with TRBD2. This CDR3 comprises 17 residues. V lost 6 bases and J lost 3; bases outside the gene matches: 11. Germline V gives CDR1 LNHNV, CDR2 YYDKDF (reference sequence). CDR3 nucleotides: TGTGCCACCAGGAAGCTACTAGCGGGAAAGGTCTACAATGAGCAGTTCTTC. Translated: CATRKLLAGKVYNEQFF.

The CDR3 DNA reads as TGTGCCAGCAGCTTAACAGGGACGGCTGAAGCTTTCTTT. Its protein product is CASSLTGTAEAFF. This chain uses TRBV13 with TRBJ1-1; possible D gene TRBD1, 6 bases. V lost 2 bases to trimming and J lost 6 bases, with 10 bases between them. The CDR3 covers 13 residues. Looked up from germline, CDR1 is PRHDT and CDR2 is FYEKMQ (reference sequence). The full variable domain, its missing parts supplied by reference TRBV13 and TRBJ1-1, is AAGVIQSPRHLIKEKRETATLKCYPIPRHDTVYWYQQGPGQDPQFLISFYEKMQSDKGSIPDRFSAQQFSDYHSELNMSSLELGDSALYFCASSLTGTAEAFFGQGTRLTVV.

The V gene is TRBV19, the J gene TRBJ2-1, with 9 bases lining up with TRBD2. CDR3 length: 15 amino acids. Per the germline V gene, CDR1 is LNHDA and CDR2 is SQIVND (reference sequence). The ends lost 1 base at V and 7 bases at J; junction bases unmatched: 5. The CDR3 loop is CASSIGAGGTNEQFF. DNA for the CDR3: TGTGCCAGTAGTATAGGGGCGGGAGGGACGAATGAGCAGTTCTTC. Full variable domain (outside the CDR3, taken from reference TRBV19 and TRBJ2-1): DGGITQSPKYLFRKEGQNVTLSCEQNLNHDAMYWYRQDPGQGLRLIYYSQIVNDFQKGDIAEGYSVSREKKESFPLTVTSAQKNPTAFYLCASSIGAGGTNEQFFGPGTRLTVL.

Only one count was recorded for this clone. The J gene is TRBJ2-1, the V gene TRBV29-1; 13 positions match TRBD2. The germline V gene encodes CDR1 SQVTM and CDR2 ANQGSEA. The length of the CDR3 is 14 residues. V lost 7 bases to trimming and J lost 6 bases; unmatched junction nucleotides: 6. For the CDR3, the DNA is TGCAGCGCGTTGGGGACTAGCGGGATCAATGAGCAGTTCTTC. It specifies CSALGTSGINEQFF.

The chain recombines TRBV29-1 with TRBJ2-7, with a tentative D call TRBD2 (5 bases). Germline values: CDR1 SQVTM, CDR2 ANQGSEA. V lost 7 bases to trimming and J lost 3 bases, with 16 bases between them. CDR3 length equals 13 residues. The CDR3: CSAETKHRYEQYF. The CDR3, as DNA: TGCAGCGCCGAGACTAAGCACCGCTACGAGCAGTACTTC.

The chain recombines TRBV2 with TRBJ2-5; D unresolved. This CDR3 has 11 amino acids. Germline V gene lookup returns CDR1 SNHLY and CDR2 FYNNEI. Trimming took off 3 bases at V and 9 bases at J, with 8 bases between the two ends. The CDR3, as DNA: TGTGCCAGCAGTGATTATAACTCCCAGTACTTC. It codes for CASSDYNSQYF.

This rearrangement joins TRBV6-6 to TRBJ2-5, with 7 bases aligning to TRBD1. The germline V gene has CDR1 MNHNY and CDR2 SVGAGI (reference sequence). The CDR3 covers 14 residues. V lost 8 bases, J lost 2 bases, and 8 bases stayed unmatched. The CDR3 loop is CASLLPGQQETQYF. CDR3 in DNA: TGTGCCAGCTTACTTCCGGGACAGCAAGAGACCCAGTACTTC.

The J gene is TRBJ2-1, the V gene TRBV30, with 7 nucleotides matching TRBD2. From germline, CDR1 is GTSNPN and CDR2 SVGIG (reference sequence). The CDR3 sequence is 15 residues long. V dropped 6 bases and J dropped 3; count of bases not matched to a gene: 11. For the CDR3, the DNA is TGTGCCTGCAAACCTCTTCGCGGGAGCTACAATGAGCAGTTCTTC. This codes for CACKPLRGSYNEQFF.

The chain employs TRBV5-1 and TRBJ2-3; D remains unclear. Germline values: CDR1 SGHRS, CDR2 YFSETQ. The CDR3 sequence is 13 residues long. The V gene lost 0 bases and the J gene lost 6 bases, with 8 bases spanning the gap. The CDR3 region is CASSLAFGDTQYF. The CDR3 DNA sequence: TGCGCCAGCAGCTTGGCCTTCGGGGATACGCAGTATTTT.

As to this clone: One end of the junction varies from germline; a read error may be responsible. The chain links TRBV5-6 to TRBJ1-3; the D gene is possibly TRBD1 (5 bases). The CDR3 loop spans 14 amino acids. Germline lookup yields CDR1 SGHDT and CDR2 YYEEEE. The CDR3 sequence is CASSFQGSGNTIYF. As DNA, the CDR3 is TGTGCCAGCAGCTTCCAGGGATCTGGGAACACCATATATTTT.

This clone was found a few times. The chain combines TRBV6-6 with TRBJ2-7; 15 bases agree with TRBD2. The V gene's germline CDR1 is MNHNY and CDR2 SVGAGI (reference sequence). The ends lost 5 bases at V and 3 bases at J; junction bases unmatched: 2. The CDR3 consists of 15 residues. CDR3 coding DNA: TGTGCCAGCAGTCCGGGACTAGCGGGAGGCTACGAGCAGTACTTC. It codes for CASSPGLAGGYEQYF.

J is TRBJ1-1 and V is TRBV6-6; possibly TRBD1 for D (6 bases). The CDR3 covers 16 residues. Trimming removed 0 bases at V and 1 base at J, with 12 bases between. CDR1 and CDR2 (germline): MNHNY, SVGAGI (reference sequence). The CDR3 DNA follows: TGTGCCAGCAGTTACTCTACGGGACAATGGAACACTGAAGCTTTCTTT. It specifies CASSYSTGQWNTEAFF.

V is TRBV5-8 and J is TRBJ1-5; a possible D gene is TRBD1 (5 bases). The V gene lost 0 bases and the J gene lost 0 bases, with 7 bases spanning the gap. CDR1 SGHTS and CDR2 YDEGEE come from the germline V gene. The CDR3 sequence is 15 residues long. CDR3 coding DNA: TGTGCCAGCAGCTTGGGCCAGGGTAGCAATCAGCCCCAGCATTTT. Amino acids: CASSLGQGSNQPQHF.

The genes are TRBV10-3 and TRBJ1-2, with TRBD1 as a possible D gene (6 bases). This CDR3 contains 13 residues. Deletions cut 6 bases from V and 4 bases from J, with 12 bases between. Germline V gene data show CDR1 as ENHRY and CDR2 as SYGVKD. The CDR3 region is CAISGQTTYGYTF. CDR3 DNA: TGTGCCATCAGCGGACAGACTACCTATGGCTACACCTTC.

This clone turned up a few times. The chain recombines TRBV7-9 with TRBJ2-3; a possible D gene is TRBD2 (7 bases). The CDR3 totals 15 residues. CDR1 and CDR2 from the germline V gene are SEHNR and FQNEAQ (reference sequence). Trimming removed 8 bases from V and 4 bases from J, with 19 bases in between. CDR3 in amino acids: CASLRPGGGPDTQYF. CDR3 bases: TGTGCCAGCTTACGACCGGGGGGCGGTCCAGATACGCAGTATTTT.